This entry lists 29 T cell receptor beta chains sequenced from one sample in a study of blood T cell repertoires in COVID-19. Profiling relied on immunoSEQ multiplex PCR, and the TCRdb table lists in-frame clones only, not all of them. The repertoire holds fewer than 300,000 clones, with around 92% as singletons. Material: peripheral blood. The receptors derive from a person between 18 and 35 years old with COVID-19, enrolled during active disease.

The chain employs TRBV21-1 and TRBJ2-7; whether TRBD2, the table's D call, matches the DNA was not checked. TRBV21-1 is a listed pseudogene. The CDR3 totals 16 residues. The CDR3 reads CASSKARRLASYEQYF. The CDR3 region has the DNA TGTGCCAGCAGCAAAGCTCGTCGGCTAGCTTCCTACGAGCAGTACTTC.

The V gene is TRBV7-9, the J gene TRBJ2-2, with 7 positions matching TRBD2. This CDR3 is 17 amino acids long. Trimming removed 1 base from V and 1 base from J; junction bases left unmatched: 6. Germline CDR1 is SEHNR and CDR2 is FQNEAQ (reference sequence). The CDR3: CASSLVGSGLNTGELFF. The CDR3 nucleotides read TGTGCCAGCAGCTTAGTCGGTAGCGGGCTGAACACCGGGGAGCTGTTTTTT.

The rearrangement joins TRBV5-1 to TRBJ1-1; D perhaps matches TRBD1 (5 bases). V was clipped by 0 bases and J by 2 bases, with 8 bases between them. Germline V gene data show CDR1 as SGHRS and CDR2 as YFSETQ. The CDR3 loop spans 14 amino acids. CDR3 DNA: TGCGCCAGCAGCTTGGTTTGGGGCAACACTGAAGCTTTCTTT. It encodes CASSLVWGNTEAFF.

The CDR3 DNA sequence: TGTGCCAGCAGCTTAGAGGCTAGCGGGAGCTATGCAGATACGCAGTATTTT. Its translation: CASSLEASGSYADTQYF. V gene TRBV11-2 combines with J gene TRBJ2-3, with 10 bases identical to TRBD2. The CDR3 extends over 17 amino acids. Germline lookup yields CDR1 SGHAT and CDR2 FQNNGV. V was clipped by 0 bases and J by 4 bases; unmatched bases: 7.

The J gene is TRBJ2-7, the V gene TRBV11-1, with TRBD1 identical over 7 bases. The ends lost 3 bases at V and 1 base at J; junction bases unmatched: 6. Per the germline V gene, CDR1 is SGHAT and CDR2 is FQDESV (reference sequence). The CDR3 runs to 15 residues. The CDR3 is CASSLQGVESYEQYF. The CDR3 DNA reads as TGTGCCAGCAGCTTGCAGGGGGTGGAATCCTACGAGCAGTACTTC.

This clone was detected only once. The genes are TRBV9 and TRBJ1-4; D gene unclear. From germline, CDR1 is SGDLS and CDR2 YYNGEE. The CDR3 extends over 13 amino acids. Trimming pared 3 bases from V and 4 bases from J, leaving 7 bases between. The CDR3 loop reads CASSALDNEKLFF. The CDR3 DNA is TGTGCCAGCAGCGCCCTAGATAATGAAAAACTGTTTTTT.

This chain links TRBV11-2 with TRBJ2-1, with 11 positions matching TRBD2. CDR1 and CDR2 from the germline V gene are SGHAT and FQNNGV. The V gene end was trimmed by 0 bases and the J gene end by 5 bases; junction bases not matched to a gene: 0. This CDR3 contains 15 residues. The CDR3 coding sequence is TGTGCCAGCAGCTTAGAACTAGCGGGAGACAATGAGCAGTTCTTC. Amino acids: CASSLELAGDNEQFF.

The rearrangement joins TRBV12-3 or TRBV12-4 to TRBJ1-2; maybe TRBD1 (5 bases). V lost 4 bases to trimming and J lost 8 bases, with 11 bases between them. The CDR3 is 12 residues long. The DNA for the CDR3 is TGTGCCAGCAGTTCAGGGTCGGAGGGCTACACCTTC. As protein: CASSSGSEGYTF.

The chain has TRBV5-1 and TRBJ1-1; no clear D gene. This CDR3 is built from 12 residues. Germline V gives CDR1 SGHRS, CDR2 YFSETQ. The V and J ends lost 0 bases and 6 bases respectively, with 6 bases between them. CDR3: CASSLVDAEAFF. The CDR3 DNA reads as TGCGCCAGCAGCTTGGTAGATGCTGAAGCTTTCTTT.

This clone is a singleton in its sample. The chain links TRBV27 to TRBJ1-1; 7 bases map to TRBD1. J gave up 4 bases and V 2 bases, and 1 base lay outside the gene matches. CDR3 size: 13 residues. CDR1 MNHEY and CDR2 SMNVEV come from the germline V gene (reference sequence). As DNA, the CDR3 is TGTGCCAGCAGTTTAACAGGGGCCACTGAAGCTTTCTTT. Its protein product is CASSLTGATEAFF.

CDR3 bases: TGTGCCAGCAGGCTCACCGGGACAGGGTCAGATACGCAGTATTTT. Its protein product is CASRLTGTGSDTQYF. The chain uses TRBV27 and TRBJ2-3; 9 nucleotides agree with TRBD1. This CDR3 is built from 15 residues. Germline V gives CDR1 MNHEY, CDR2 SMNVEV (reference sequence). The V segment lost 6 bases and the J segment 4 bases; nucleotides outside the gene matches: 8.

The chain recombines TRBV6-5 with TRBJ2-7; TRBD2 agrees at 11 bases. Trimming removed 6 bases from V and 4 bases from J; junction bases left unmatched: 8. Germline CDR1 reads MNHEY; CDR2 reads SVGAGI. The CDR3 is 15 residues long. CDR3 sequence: CASRRLTSGSYEQYF. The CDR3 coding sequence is TGTGCCAGCAGGAGACTAACTAGCGGGAGTTACGAGCAGTACTTC.

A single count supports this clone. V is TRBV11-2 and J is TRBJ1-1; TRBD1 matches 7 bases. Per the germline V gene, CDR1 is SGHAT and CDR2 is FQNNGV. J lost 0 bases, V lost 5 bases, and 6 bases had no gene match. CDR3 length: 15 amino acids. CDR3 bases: TGTGCCAGCAGCACTTCGACAGGGCTGAACACTGAAGCTTTCTTT. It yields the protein CASSTSTGLNTEAFF.

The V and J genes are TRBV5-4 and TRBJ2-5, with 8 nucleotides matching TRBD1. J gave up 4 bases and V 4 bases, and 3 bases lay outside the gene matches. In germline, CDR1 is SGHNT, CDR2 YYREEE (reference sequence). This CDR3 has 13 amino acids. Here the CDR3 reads CASSVDRGETQYF. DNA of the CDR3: TGTGCCAGCAGCGTCGACAGGGGAGAGACCCAGTACTTC. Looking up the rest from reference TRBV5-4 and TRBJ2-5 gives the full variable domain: ETGVTQSPTHLIKTRGQQVTLRCSSQSGHNTVSWYQQALGQGPQFIFQYYREEENGRGNFPPRFSGLQFPNYSSELNVNALELDDSALYLCASSVDRGETQYFGPGTRLLVL.

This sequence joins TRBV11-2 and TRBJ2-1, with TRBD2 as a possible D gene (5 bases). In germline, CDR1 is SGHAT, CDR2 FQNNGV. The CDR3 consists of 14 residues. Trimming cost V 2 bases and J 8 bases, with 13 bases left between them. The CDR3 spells CASSLWASSDEQFF. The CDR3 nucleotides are TGTGCCAGCAGCTTATGGGCTAGCTCCGATGAGCAGTTCTTC.

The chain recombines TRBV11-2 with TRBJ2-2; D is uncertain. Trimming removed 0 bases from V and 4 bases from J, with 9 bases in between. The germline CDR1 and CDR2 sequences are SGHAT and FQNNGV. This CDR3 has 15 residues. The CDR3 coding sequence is TGTGCCAGCAGCTTAGATCCGACACCCACCGGGGAGCTGTTTTTT. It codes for CASSLDPTPTGELFF.

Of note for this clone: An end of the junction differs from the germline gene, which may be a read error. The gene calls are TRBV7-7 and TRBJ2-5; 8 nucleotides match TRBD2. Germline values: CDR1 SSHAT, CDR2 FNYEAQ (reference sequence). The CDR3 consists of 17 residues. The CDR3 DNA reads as TGTGCTAGCAGCGCCTCGCCGTACCGGGAGGGCGGGGAGACCCAGTACTTC. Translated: CASSASPYREGGETQYF.

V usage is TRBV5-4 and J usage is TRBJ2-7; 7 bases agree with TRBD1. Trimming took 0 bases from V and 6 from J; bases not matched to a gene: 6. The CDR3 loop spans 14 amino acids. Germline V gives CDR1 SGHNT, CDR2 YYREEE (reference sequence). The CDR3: CASSLDRGISEQYF. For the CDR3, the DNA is TGTGCCAGCAGCTTGGACAGGGGCATAAGCGAGCAGTACTTC.

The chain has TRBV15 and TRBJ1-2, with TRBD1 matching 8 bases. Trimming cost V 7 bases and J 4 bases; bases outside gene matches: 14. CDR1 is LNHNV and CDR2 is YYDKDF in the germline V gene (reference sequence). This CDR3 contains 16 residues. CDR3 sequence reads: CATMDPRTGSPYGYTF. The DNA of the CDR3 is TGTGCCACCATGGACCCTAGGACAGGGAGTCCCTATGGCTACACCTTC.

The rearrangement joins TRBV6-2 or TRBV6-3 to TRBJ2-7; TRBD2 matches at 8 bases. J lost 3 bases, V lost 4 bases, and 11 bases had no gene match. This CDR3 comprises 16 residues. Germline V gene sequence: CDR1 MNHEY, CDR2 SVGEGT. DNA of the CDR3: TGTGCCAGCAGTTCGCCTGGCGGGAGGTCTCTCTACGAGCAGTACTTC. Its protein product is CASSSPGGRSLYEQYF.

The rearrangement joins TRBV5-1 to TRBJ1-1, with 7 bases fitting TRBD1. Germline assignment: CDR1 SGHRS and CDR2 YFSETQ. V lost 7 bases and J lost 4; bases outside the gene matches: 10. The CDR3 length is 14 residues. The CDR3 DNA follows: TGCGCCAGCGGCCAACAGGGGCTGGGCACTGAAGCTTTCTTT. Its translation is CASGQQGLGTEAFF.

CDR3 DNA: TGTGCCAGCAGCCCTCCCGGTGGGGAGCTGTTTTTT. This codes for CASSPPGGELFF. The chain employs TRBV7-9 and TRBJ2-2; D gene uncertain. The CDR3 sequence is 12 residues long. CDR1 is SEHNR, CDR2 FQNEAQ, per germline (reference sequence). Between the trimmed V and J ends, which lost 5 bases and 8 bases, there was a span of 9 bases.

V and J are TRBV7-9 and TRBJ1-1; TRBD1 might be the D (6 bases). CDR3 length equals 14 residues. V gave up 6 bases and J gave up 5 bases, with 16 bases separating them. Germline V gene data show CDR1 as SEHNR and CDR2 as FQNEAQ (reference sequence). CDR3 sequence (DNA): TGTGCCAGCAGGCTTACAGGGTTCGGGACTGAAGCTTTCTTT. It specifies CASRLTGFGTEAFF. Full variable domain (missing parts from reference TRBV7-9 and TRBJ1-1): DTGVSQNPRHKITKRGQNVTFRCDPISEHNRLYWYRQTLGQGPEFLTYFQNEAQLEKSRLLSDRFSAERPKGSFSTLEIQRTEQGDSAMYLCASRLTGFGTEAFFGQGTRLTVV.

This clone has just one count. CDR3 in DNA: TGTGCCAGCAGCCAAGGTTTGCTAGCGCCCGCCCTGAATGAGCAGTTCTTC. Translation gives CASSQGLLAPALNEQFF. This chain connects TRBV3-1 (or the pseudogene TRBV3-2) to TRBJ2-1; D possibly corresponds to TRBD2 (6 bases). CDR1 LGHDT and CDR2 YNNKEL come from the germline V gene (reference sequence). The CDR3 is 17 amino acids. Trimming shortened V by 1 base and J by 7 bases, and 20 bases separated the two germline ends.

Here the CDR3 reads CASSSGFYTEAFF. CDR3 nucleotides: TGTGCCAGCAGTTCAGGGTTTTACACTGAAGCTTTCTTT. The chain is built from TRBV6-5 and TRBJ1-1; possible D gene TRBD1, 5 bases. The CDR3 sequence is 13 residues long. CDR1 and CDR2 from the germline V gene are MNHEY and SVGAGI. V was pared by 4 bases and J by 3 bases, with 9 bases between.

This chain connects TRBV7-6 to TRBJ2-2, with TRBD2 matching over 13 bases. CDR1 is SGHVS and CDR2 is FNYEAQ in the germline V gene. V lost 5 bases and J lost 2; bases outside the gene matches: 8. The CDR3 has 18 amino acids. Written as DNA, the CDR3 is TGTGCCAGCAGCACCACACTAGCGGGAGGGCCCAACACCGGGGAGCTGTTTTTT. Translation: CASSTTLAGGPNTGELFF.

The CDR3 reads CASSLYGRGSSYNEQFF. In nucleotides, the CDR3 is TGCGCCAGCAGCTTGTACGGGCGGGGAAGCTCCTACAATGAGCAGTTCTTC. The rearrangement uses TRBV5-1 and TRBJ2-1; maybe TRBD2 (6 bases). Germline CDR1 and CDR2: SGHRS and YFSETQ. CDR3 length: 17 amino acids. Trimming stripped 1 base from V and 0 bases from J, with 14 bases between. Drawing the rest from reference TRBV5-1 and TRBJ2-1, the complete variable domain is KAGVTQTPRYLIKTRGQQVTLSCSPISGHRSVSWYQQTPGQGLQFLFEYFSETQRNKGNFPGRFSGRQFSNSRSEMNVSTLELGDSALYLCASSLYGRGSSYNEQFFGPGTRLTVL.

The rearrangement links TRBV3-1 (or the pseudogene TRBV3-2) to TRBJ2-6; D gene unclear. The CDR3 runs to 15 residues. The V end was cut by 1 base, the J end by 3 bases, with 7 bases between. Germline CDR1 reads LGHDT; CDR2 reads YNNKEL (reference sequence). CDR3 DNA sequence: TGTGCCAGCAGCCAAGTCTTCCTTGGGGCCAACGTCCTGACTTTC. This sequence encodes CASSQVFLGANVLTF.

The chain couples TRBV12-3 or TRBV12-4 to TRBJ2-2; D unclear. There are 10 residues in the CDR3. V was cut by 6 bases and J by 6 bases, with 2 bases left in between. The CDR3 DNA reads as TGTGCCAGCAGCGCCGGGGAGCTGTTTTTT. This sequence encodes CASSAGELFF.